This is a list of T cell receptor beta chains from one sample in a study of T cell responses to AZD1222 COVID-19 vaccine. TCRdb's table, derived via immunoSEQ multiplex PCR, lists solely in-frame clones and lacks some. The sample lists some 120,000 clones, just over 90% occurring once. Sequencing used peripheral blood, obtained on day 0 of AZD1222 vaccination. The source of these receptors is an adult in good health. CDR3s include the opening cysteine and the closing phenylalanine or tryptophan. A D gene is named only where the DNA matches it firmly. Expanded clones get a size class; other rows say once, few or many, or leave the size out.

abundance: NA
v_gene: TRBV29-1
j_gene: TRBJ2-7
d_gene: TRBD1
CDR3nt: TGCAGCGTTGAAGATCAGGGGACAGGGACCTACGAGCAGTACTTC
CDR3aa: CSVEDQGTGTYEQYF

abundance: NA
v_gene: TRBV4-3
j_gene: TRBJ1-5
d_gene: TRBD1
CDR3nt: TGCGCCAGCAGCCAAGTCACAGGGGGCAGTCAGCCCCAGCATTTT
CDR3aa: CASSQVTGGSQPQHF

abundance: once
v_gene: TRBV15
j_gene: TRBJ1-3
d_gene: NA
CDR3nt: TGTGCCACCAGCAGAGATATTTCAGGGGCGGACACCATATATTTT
CDR3aa: CATSRDISGADTIYF

abundance: NA
v_gene: TRBV7-6
j_gene: TRBJ1-2
d_gene: TRBD1
CDR3nt: TGTGCCAGCAGCTTAGCGCAGGGGGCTGACTATGGCTACACCTTC
CDR3aa: CASSLAQGADYGYTF

abundance: NA
v_gene: TRBV25-1
j_gene: TRBJ1-3
d_gene: NA
CDR3nt: TGTGCCAGCAGTGAGGGATGGGGAAACACCATATATTTT
CDR3aa: CASSEGWGNTIYF

abundance: NA
v_gene: TRBV6-1
j_gene: TRBJ1-3
d_gene: NA
CDR3nt: TGTGCCAGCAGTGAAGTCAGTCCAGGTTTGGTAGCTGGAAACACCATATATTTT
CDR3aa: CASSEVSPGLVAGNTIYF

abundance: NA
v_gene: TRBV4-1
j_gene: TRBJ2-1
d_gene: NA
CDR3nt: TGCGCCAGCAGCGAAGAGGGCTATTGGGGGCAGTTCTTC
CDR3aa: CASSEEGYWGQFF

abundance: NA
v_gene: TRBV3-1/TRBV3-2
j_gene: TRBJ2-3
d_gene: TRBD2
CDR3nt: TGTGCCAGCAGCTCGGGACTAGCGGGGGGGCCCGCAGATACGCAGTATTTT
CDR3aa: CASSSGLAGGPADTQYF

abundance: NA
v_gene: TRBV27
j_gene: TRBJ1-5
d_gene: NA
CDR3nt: TGTGCCAGCAGTTTACCTCTCCGGGACGGTCCAAATCAGCCCCAGCATTTT
CDR3aa: CASSLPLRDGPNQPQHF

abundance: NA
v_gene: TRBV30
j_gene: TRBJ2-7
d_gene: NA
CDR3nt: TGTGCCTGGAGGCCAGTTCTACCGGGGGAGCAGTACTTC
CDR3aa: CAWRPVLPGEQYF

abundance: NA
v_gene: TRBV24-1
j_gene: TRBJ2-1
d_gene: TRBD2
CDR3nt: TGTGCCACCAGTGATGCTAGCGGGGGGGTGTTCAATGAGCAGTTCTTC
CDR3aa: CATSDASGGVFNEQFF

abundance: NA
v_gene: TRBV4-1
j_gene: TRBJ2-1
d_gene: TRBD2
CDR3nt: TGCGCCAGCAGCCAAGCCGACGCGGGGGGATACAATGAGCAGTTCTTC
CDR3aa: CASSQADAGGYNEQFF